These 12 T cell receptor beta chains originate from one sample sequenced in a study of OX40 agonist ivuxolimab in advanced cancers. The receptor library was made with the immunoSEQ multiplex PCR assay. Entries here come from immuneACCESS through TCRdb and include only in-frame sequences with V and J called. Some clones fail to appear in such tables; in the studies checked, an unresolved V gene covers under half of the shortfall, and the cause of the remainder is unknown. Recorded for this sample are 70,000 to 80,000 clones; around 84% of them occurred a single time. The top ten clonotypes cover under 20% of the sample. The starting material was CD4+ or CD8+ T cells sorted from blood, obtained in a trial of the OX40 agonist ivuxolimab. Receptors originate from an adult with an advanced solid tumor such as melanoma, head and neck, liver or kidney cancer.

J is TRBJ2-1 and V is TRBV7-9, with D maybe TRBD2 (6 bases). This CDR3 region has 13 residues. Germline V gene sequence: CDR1 SEHNR, CDR2 FQNEAQ (reference sequence). V lost 1 base, J lost 9 bases, and 10 bases lay in between. CDR3 nucleotides: TGTGCCAGCAGCTTAGACCTAGCGAGTGAGCAGTTCTTC. As protein: CASSLDLASEQFF.

The J gene is TRBJ2-7, the V gene TRBV6-6; no reliable D call. CDR1 and CDR2 (germline): MNHNY, SVGAGI (reference sequence). The CDR3 is 11 residues long. The germline V and J ends were trimmed by 6 bases and 3 bases, with 6 bases remaining between them. The CDR3 sequence is CASRTNYEQYF. The CDR3 coding sequence is TGTGCCAGCAGGACAAACTACGAGCAGTACTTC.

The chain employs TRBV28 and TRBJ1-5, with D unresolved. Germline V gene data show CDR1 as MDHEN and CDR2 as SYDVKM. The CDR3 has 15 amino acids. V was clipped by 3 bases and J by 4 bases, with 13 bases between them. CDR3 coding DNA: TGTGCCAGCAGTTTTGGGATAGAGAAAAATCAGCCCCAGCATTTT. Translating gives CASSFGIEKNQPQHF.

The gene calls are TRBV5-8 and TRBJ1-5; D uncertain. The V end was cut by 5 bases, the J end by 7 bases, with 16 bases between. The CDR3 runs to 14 residues. Germline V gives CDR1 SGHTS, CDR2 YDEGEE. CDR3 bases: TGTGCCAGCAGGTTGATAAAGGGCGGACAGCCCCAGCATTTT. This sequence encodes CASRLIKGGQPQHF.

The chain carries TRBV10-3 and TRBJ2-5, with D possibly matching TRBD1 (6 bases). The germline CDR1 and CDR2 sequences are ENHRY and SYGVKD. The CDR3 contains 16 residues. V was clipped by 0 bases and J by 3 bases, with 14 bases between them. In DNA, the CDR3 is TGTGCCATCAGTGAGTCGGGCCTACGACAGGAAGAGACCCAGTACTTC. It is translated as CAISESGLRQEETQYF.

The chain recombines TRBV2 with TRBJ2-2; D remains ambiguous. There are 14 residues in the CDR3. With 8 bases removed from V and 2 bases from J, the gap between germline ends came to 12 bases. Per the germline V gene, CDR1 is SNHLY and CDR2 is FYNNEI. CDR3 in amino acids: CASLLGANTGELFF. CDR3 DNA sequence: TGTGCCAGCCTCCTGGGTGCTAACACCGGGGAGCTGTTTTTT. Full variable domain (rest looked up from reference TRBV2 and TRBJ2-2): EPEVTQTPSHQVTQMGQEVILRCVPISNHLYFYWYRQILGQKVEFLVSFYNNEISEKSEIFDDQFSVERPDGSNFTLKIRSTKLEDSAMYFCASLLGANTGELFFGEGSRLTVL.

A remark on this clone: This sample includes further DNA sequences coding for the same CDR3. The chain recombines TRBV2 with TRBJ2-1, with unresolved D. CDR3 length equals 15 residues. The germline V and J ends were trimmed by 1 base and 0 bases, with 7 bases remaining between them. Germline-derived CDR1 and CDR2 are SNHLY and FYNNEI. The CDR3 loop is CASSEGGSSYNEQFF. CDR3 nucleotides: TGTGCCAGCAGTGAAGGAGGTAGCTCCTACAATGAGCAGTTCTTC.

The rearrangement joins TRBV4-1 to TRBJ2-1; a weak D match, TRBD2 (5 bases). V lost 2 bases, J lost 0 bases, and 11 bases lay in between. CDR1 and CDR2 (germline): MGHRA, YSYEKL. The CDR3 is 16 residues long. The CDR3 is CASSQRSGPSYNEQFF. As DNA, the CDR3 is TGCGCCAGCAGCCAACGGAGCGGACCCTCCTACAATGAGCAGTTCTTC.

Only one count was recorded for this clone. The chain has TRBV11-2 and TRBJ2-3; no clear D. The CDR3 is 15 residues long. Deletions cut 5 bases from V and 1 base from J, with 13 bases between. Looked up from germline, CDR1 is SGHAT and CDR2 is FQNNGV. The CDR3 nucleotides read TGTGCCAGCAGCACCTCCTACTGGGGCACAGATACGCAGTATTTT. Residues: CASSTSYWGTDTQYF.

The chain uses TRBV9 and TRBJ1-2; no clear D. The CDR3 consists of 16 residues. V gave up 0 bases and J gave up 4 bases, with 16 bases separating them. CDR1 SGDLS and CDR2 YYNGEE come from the germline V gene. The CDR3 sequence: CASSVGPRGNSYGYTF. The DNA of the CDR3 is TGTGCCAGCAGCGTAGGGCCCCGAGGGAACAGCTATGGCTACACCTTC.

CDR3 sequence: CASKTGGRSGYTF. CDR3 sequence (DNA): TGTGCCAGCAAAACAGGGGGGAGGAGTGGCTACACCTTC. The chain combines TRBV28 with TRBJ1-2; 8 bases align to TRBD1. Germline trimming cut 7 bases from V and 7 bases from J; bases unmatched to any gene: 8. The CDR3 covers 13 residues. Germline V gene lookup returns CDR1 MDHEN and CDR2 SYDVKM.

J is TRBJ1-3 and V is TRBV6-1, with 7 nucleotides matching TRBD1. The germline CDR1 and CDR2 sequences are MNHNS and SASEGT. The CDR3 has 13 amino acids. Unmatched junction bases numbered 1, after V lost 1 base and J lost 7 bases. In nucleotides, the CDR3 is TGTGCCAGCAGTGAAGACAGGGGCAACACCATATATTTT. Protein sequence: CASSEDRGNTIYF.